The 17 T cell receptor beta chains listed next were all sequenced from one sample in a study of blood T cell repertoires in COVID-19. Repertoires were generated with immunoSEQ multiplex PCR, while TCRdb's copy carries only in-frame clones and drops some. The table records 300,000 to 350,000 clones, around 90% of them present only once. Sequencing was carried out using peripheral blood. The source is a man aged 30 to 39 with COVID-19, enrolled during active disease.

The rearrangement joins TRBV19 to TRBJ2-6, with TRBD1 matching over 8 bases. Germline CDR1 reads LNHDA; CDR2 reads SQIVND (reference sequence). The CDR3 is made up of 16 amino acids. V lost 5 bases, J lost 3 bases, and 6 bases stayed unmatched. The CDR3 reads CASSPQGASGANVLTF. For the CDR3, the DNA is TGTGCCAGTAGTCCTCAGGGGGCAAGTGGGGCCAACGTCCTGACTTTC.

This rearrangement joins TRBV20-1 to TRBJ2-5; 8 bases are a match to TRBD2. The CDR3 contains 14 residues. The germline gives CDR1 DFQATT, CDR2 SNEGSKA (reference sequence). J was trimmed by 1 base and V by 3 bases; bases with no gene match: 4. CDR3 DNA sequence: TGCAGTGCTAGTAAAGGGACTAGCCAAGAGACCCAGTACTTC. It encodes CSASKGTSQETQYF.

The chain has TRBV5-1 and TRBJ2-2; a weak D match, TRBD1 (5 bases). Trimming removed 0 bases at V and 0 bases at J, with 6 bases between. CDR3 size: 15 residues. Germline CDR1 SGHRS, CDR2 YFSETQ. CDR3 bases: TGCGCCAGCAGCTTGGAGGGGTCGAACACCGGGGAGCTGTTTTTT. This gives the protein CASSLEGSNTGELFF.

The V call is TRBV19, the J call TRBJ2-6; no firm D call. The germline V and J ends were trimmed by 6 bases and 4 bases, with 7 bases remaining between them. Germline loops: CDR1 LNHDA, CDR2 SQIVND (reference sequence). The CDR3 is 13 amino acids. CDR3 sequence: CASRVSGANVLTF. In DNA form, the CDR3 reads TGTGCCAGTAGGGTGAGCGGGGCCAACGTCCTGACTTTC.

CDR3 DNA: TGTGCCAGCAGTGAGGTTTTATTCCCCGGGACAATAGACGCAGATACGCAGTATTTT. It yields the protein CASSEVLFPGTIDADTQYF. The genes are TRBV6-1 and TRBJ2-3, with D possibly being TRBD1 (6 bases). V was trimmed by 3 bases and J by 4 bases, leaving 26 bases between them. Germline values: CDR1 MNHNS, CDR2 SASEGT. The CDR3 is 19 residues long.

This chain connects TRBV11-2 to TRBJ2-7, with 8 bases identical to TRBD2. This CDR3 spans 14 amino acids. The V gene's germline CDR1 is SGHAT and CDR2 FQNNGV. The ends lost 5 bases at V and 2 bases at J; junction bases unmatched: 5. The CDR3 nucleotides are TGTGCCAGCAGCCGGGGGGGGCTTGCCTACGAGCAGTACTTC. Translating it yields CASSRGGLAYEQYF.

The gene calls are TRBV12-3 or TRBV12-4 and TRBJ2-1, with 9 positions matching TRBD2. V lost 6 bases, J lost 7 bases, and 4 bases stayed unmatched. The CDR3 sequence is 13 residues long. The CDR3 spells CASRGTSPNEQFF. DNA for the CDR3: TGTGCCAGCAGGGGGACTAGCCCGAATGAGCAGTTCTTC.

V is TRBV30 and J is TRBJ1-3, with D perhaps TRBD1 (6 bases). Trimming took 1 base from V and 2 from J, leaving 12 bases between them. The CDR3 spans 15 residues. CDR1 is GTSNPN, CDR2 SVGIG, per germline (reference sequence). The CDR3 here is CAWSGQASAGNTIYF. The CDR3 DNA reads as TGTGCCTGGAGTGGACAGGCGAGCGCTGGAAACACCATATATTTT.

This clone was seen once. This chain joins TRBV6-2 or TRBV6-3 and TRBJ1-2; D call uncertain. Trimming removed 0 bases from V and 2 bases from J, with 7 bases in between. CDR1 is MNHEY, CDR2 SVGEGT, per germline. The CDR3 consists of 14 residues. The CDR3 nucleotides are TGTGCCAGCAGTTACTCGGCCAGGAACTATGGCTACACCTTC. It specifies CASSYSARNYGYTF.

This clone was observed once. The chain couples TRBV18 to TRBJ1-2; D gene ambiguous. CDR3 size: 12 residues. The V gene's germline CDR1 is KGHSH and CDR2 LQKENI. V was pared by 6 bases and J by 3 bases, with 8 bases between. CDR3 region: CASSLRDYGYTF. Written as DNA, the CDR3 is TGTGCCAGCTCCCTTCGGGACTATGGCTACACCTTC. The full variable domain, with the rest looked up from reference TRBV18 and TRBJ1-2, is NAGVMQNPRHLVRRRGQEARLRCSPMKGHSHVYWYRQLPEEGLKFMVYLQKENIIDESGMPKERFSAEFPKEGPSILRIQQVVRGDSAAYFCASSLRDYGYTFGSGTRLTVV.

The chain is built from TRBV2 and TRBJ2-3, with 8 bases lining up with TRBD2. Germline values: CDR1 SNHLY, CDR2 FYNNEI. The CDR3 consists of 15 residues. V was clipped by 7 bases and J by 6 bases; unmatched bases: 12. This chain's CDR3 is CASNRIAGPMDTQYF. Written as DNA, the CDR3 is TGTGCCAGCAATAGAATAGCGGGACCTATGGATACGCAGTATTTT.

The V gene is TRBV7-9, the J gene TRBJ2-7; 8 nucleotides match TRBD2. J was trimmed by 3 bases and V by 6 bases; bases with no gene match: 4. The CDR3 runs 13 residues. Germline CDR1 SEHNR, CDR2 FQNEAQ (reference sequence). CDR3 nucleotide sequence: TGTGCCAGCAGACAGGGACTAGACTACGAGCAGTACTTC. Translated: CASRQGLDYEQYF.

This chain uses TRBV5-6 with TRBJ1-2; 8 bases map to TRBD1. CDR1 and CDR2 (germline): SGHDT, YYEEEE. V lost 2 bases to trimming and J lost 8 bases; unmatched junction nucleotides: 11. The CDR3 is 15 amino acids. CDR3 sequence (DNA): TGTGCCAGCAGCTTTGTCTCGACAGGGACAGGCGGCTACACCTTC. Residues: CASSFVSTGTGGYTF.

CDR3 loop: CASSPGQGGVGAYNEQFF. The CDR3 DNA follows: TGTGCCAGCAGTCCAGGACAGGGTGGGGTCGGGGCTTACAATGAGCAGTTCTTC. The J gene is TRBJ2-1, the V gene TRBV6-6; 8 bases are shared with TRBD1. The CDR3 loop spans 18 amino acids. J lost 4 bases, V lost 5 bases, and 16 bases had no gene match. Looked up from germline, CDR1 is MNHNY and CDR2 is SVGAGI (reference sequence).

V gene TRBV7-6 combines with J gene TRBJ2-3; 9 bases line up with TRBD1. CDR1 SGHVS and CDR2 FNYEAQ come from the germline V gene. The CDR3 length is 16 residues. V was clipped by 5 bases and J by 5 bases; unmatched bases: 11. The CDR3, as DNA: TGTGCCAGCAGCCCCCGGACAGGGGAAATTTTAGATACGCAGTATTTT. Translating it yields CASSPRTGEILDTQYF.

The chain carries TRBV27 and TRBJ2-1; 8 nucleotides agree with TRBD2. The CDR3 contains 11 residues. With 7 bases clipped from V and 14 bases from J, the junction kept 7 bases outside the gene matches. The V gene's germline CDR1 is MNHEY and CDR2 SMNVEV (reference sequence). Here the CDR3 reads CASIVAGHEFF. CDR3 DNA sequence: TGTGCCAGCATCGTAGCGGGACACGAGTTCTTC.

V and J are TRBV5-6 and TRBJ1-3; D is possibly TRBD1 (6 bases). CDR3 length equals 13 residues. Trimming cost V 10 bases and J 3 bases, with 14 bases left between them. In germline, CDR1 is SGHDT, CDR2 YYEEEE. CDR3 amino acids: CASYRVGGNTIYF. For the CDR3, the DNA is TGTGCCTCCTACAGGGTCGGTGGAAACACCATATATTTT.